This entry is about one TCR beta chain. The antigen is not known. This record comes from a study of blood T cells in healthy people across ages. Points from the study as a whole: The study could not conclusively compare naive and antigen-experienced cells, given its unsorted PBMCs.

CDR1 SGHRS and CDR2 YFSETQ come from the germline V gene. The CDR3 sequence is 13 residues long. V lost 5 bases, J lost 10 bases, and 8 bases stayed unmatched. The second PCR ran about 6 to 11 cycles with a sample-barcoded 5' primer and J-beta primers. Every cDNA was tagged by a template-switch adaptor with 12 random nucleotides. One entry per CDR3 protein results from TCRdb running MiXCR on the 5' RACE reads. The sample includes about 1.8 million distinct CDR3 sequences, around 50% of them seen just once. This sequence joins TRBV5-1 and TRBJ2-1; 8 bases are a match to TRBD1. Sequencing used blood. The sequence derives from a woman aged 40 to 49 in good health. The CDR3, as DNA: TGCGCCAGCAGTACACAGGGGGTGGGGGAGCAGTTCTTC. It yields the protein CASSTQGVGEQFF.